Below, 15 T cell receptor beta chains from the same sample are listed, as sequenced in a study of T cell responses to AZD1222 COVID-19 vaccine. TCRdb's table, derived via immunoSEQ multiplex PCR, lists solely in-frame clones and lacks some. The sample carries around 180,000 clones, 80% to 90% recorded once. The sample was peripheral blood, taken on day 0 of AZD1222 vaccination. These receptors were collected from an adult in good health.

The J gene is TRBJ1-2, the V gene TRBV20-1; perhaps TRBD1 as D (5 bases). The CDR3 loop spans 15 amino acids. Germline assignment: CDR1 DFQATT and CDR2 SNEGSKA (reference sequence). V was cut by 3 bases and J by 7 bases, with 21 bases left in between. The CDR3 DNA sequence: TGCAGTGCTAGTGCATCTCGGGGGATTGGTGCTGGCTACACCTTC. It specifies CSASASRGIGAGYTF.

The CDR3 reads CASSRLGGHGGDTEAFF. The CDR3 nucleotides read TGTGCCAGCAGCCGACTGGGGGGGCATGGAGGGGACACTGAAGCTTTCTTT. The V gene is TRBV3-1 (or the pseudogene TRBV3-2), the J gene TRBJ1-1; possible D gene TRBD1, 6 bases. With 4 bases removed from V and 3 bases from J, the gap between germline ends came to 21 bases. The CDR3 length is 17 residues. The V gene's germline CDR1 is LGHDT and CDR2 YNNKEL (reference sequence).

The chain has TRBV19 and TRBJ1-2; the D gene is possibly TRBD1 (6 bases). V was clipped by 3 bases and J by 5 bases, with 10 bases between them. The CDR3 contains 13 residues. The germline gives CDR1 LNHDA, CDR2 SQIVND (reference sequence). CDR3 DNA: TGTGCCAGTAGTATGACAGGTGAATATGGCTACACCTTC. Translated, it gives CASSMTGEYGYTF.

The CDR3 sequence: CASSFNPGGYTF. The CDR3 DNA follows: TGTGCCAGCAGTTTTAATCCCGGAGGCTACACCTTC. The rearrangement joins TRBV28 to TRBJ1-2; D unclear. CDR1 is MDHEN, CDR2 SYDVKM, per germline. The length of the CDR3 is 12 residues. The V and J ends lost 3 bases and 8 bases respectively, with 10 bases between them.

V and J are TRBV25-1 and TRBJ1-6; D is ambiguous. The CDR3 is 16 residues long. Trimming took 1 base from V and 5 from J, leaving 12 bases between them. CDR1 is MGHDK and CDR2 is SYGVNS in the germline V gene. The CDR3 region has the DNA TGTGCCAGCAGTGAATTAGCGGGGAAGGATAATTCACCCCTCCACTTT. Protein product: CASSELAGKDNSPLHF.

The J gene is TRBJ1-1, the V gene TRBV28, with D tentatively TRBD1 (5 bases). The length of the CDR3 is 14 residues. CDR1 MDHEN and CDR2 SYDVKM come from the germline V gene. V lost 5 bases to trimming and J lost 0 bases, with 10 bases between them. The CDR3 sequence is CASSLGEMNTEAFF. CDR3 DNA: TGTGCCAGCAGTCTAGGGGAAATGAACACTGAAGCTTTCTTT.

This CDR3 is CASSFKITGELFF. DNA of the CDR3: TGTGCCAGCAGCTTTAAGATTACCGGGGAGCTGTTTTTT. The genes are TRBV11-2 and TRBJ2-2; unclear D gene. The germline CDR1 and CDR2 sequences are SGHAT and FQNNGV. The CDR3 runs to 13 residues. The V gene lost 3 bases and the J gene lost 5 bases, with 7 bases spanning the gap.

The chain carries TRBV7-2 and TRBJ1-4; the D gene is possibly TRBD1 (6 bases). The CDR3 consists of 16 residues. Germline assignment: CDR1 SGHTA and CDR2 FQGNSA. Trimming cost V 4 bases and J 3 bases, with 15 bases left between them. In nucleotides, the CDR3 is TGTGCCAGCAGCTATGTACAGGGAGCGGCTAATGAAAAACTGTTTTTT. Its protein is CASSYVQGAANEKLFF.

The rearrangement joins TRBV18 to TRBJ2-5, with 10 bases lining up with TRBD1. Germline-derived CDR1 and CDR2 are KGHSH and LQKENI. The CDR3 spans 16 residues. V lost 4 bases and J lost 3; bases outside the gene matches: 8. The CDR3 region is CASSLLLGTGEETQYF. The CDR3 coding sequence is TGTGCCAGCTCACTACTCCTCGGGACAGGGGAAGAGACCCAGTACTTC. Full variable domain (outside the CDR3, taken from reference TRBV18 and TRBJ2-5): NAGVMQNPRHLVRRRGQEARLRCSPMKGHSHVYWYRQLPEEGLKFMVYLQKENIIDESGMPKERFSAEFPKEGPSILRIQQVVRGDSAAYFCASSLLLGTGEETQYFGPGTRLLVL.

A word on this clone: One end of the junction is discordant with germline, which a read error may explain. The V call is TRBV4-3, the J call TRBJ1-3, with D perhaps matching TRBD1 (5 bases). This CDR3 has 17 residues. Germline assignment: CDR1 LGHNA and CDR2 YSLEER. The CDR3 sequence is CASSQDIQASSGYTIYF. The CDR3 DNA reads TGCGCCAGCAGCCAAGATATACAGGCGAGCTCTGGATACACCATATATTTT.

This rearrangement joins TRBV20-1 to TRBJ1-6; tentatively, D is TRBD1 (6 bases). V dropped 3 bases and J dropped 3 bases, with 12 bases sitting between them. Germline V gene data show CDR1 as DFQATT and CDR2 as SNEGSKA (reference sequence). This CDR3 is built from 15 residues. The CDR3 loop reads CSASGGAFYNSPLHF. In nucleotides, the CDR3 is TGCAGTGCTAGTGGGGGGGCCTTCTATAATTCACCCCTCCACTTT.

This rearrangement joins TRBV2 to TRBJ1-2; 7 nucleotides line up with TRBD1. The length of the CDR3 is 16 residues. Germline-derived CDR1 and CDR2 are SNHLY and FYNNEI. Germline trimming cut 4 bases from V and 4 bases from J; bases unmatched to any gene: 12. The CDR3 here is CASSAADRPGVYGYTF. CDR3 DNA: TGTGCCAGCAGTGCGGCGGACAGGCCAGGGGTCTATGGCTACACCTTC.

V and J are TRBV30 and TRBJ2-7, with 8 bases that match TRBD2. The CDR3 runs 12 residues. V was pared by 7 bases and J by 4 bases, with 6 bases of the junction left unmatched. From germline, CDR1 is GTSNPN and CDR2 SVGIG (reference sequence). CDR3 nucleotide sequence: TGTGCCTCGGGGGGGGGCCTTTACGAGCAGTACTTC. Translated, it gives CASGGGLYEQYF.

The rearrangement links TRBV7-9 to TRBJ2-2, with 7 nucleotides matching TRBD1. The CDR3 runs 15 residues. J lost 4 bases, V lost 2 bases, and 4 bases had no gene match. Per germline, CDR1 SEHNR and CDR2 FQNEAQ (reference sequence). CDR3 sequence reads: CASSLQTGITGELFF. DNA of the CDR3: TGTGCCAGCAGCTTACAGACAGGGATCACCGGGGAGCTGTTTTTT. Full variable domain (remainder filled in from reference TRBV7-9 and TRBJ2-2): DTGVSQNPRHKITKRGQNVTFRCDPISEHNRLYWYRQTLGQGPEFLTYFQNEAQLEKSRLLSDRFSAERPKGSFSTLEIQRTEQGDSAMYLCASSLQTGITGELFFGEGSRLTVL.

V gene TRBV5-8 combines with J gene TRBJ2-1; D uncertain. Germline V gives CDR1 SGHTS, CDR2 YDEGEE. This CDR3 has 13 residues. The V and J ends lost 6 bases and 8 bases respectively, with 15 bases between them. The CDR3 spells CASTYLQFHEQFF. CDR3 nucleotide sequence: TGTGCCAGCACCTACCTGCAGTTCCATGAGCAGTTCTTC. The whole variable domain, remainder taken from reference TRBV5-8 and TRBJ2-1, is EAGVTQSPTHLIKTRGQQATLRCSPISGHTSVYWYQQALGLGLQFLLWYDEGEERNRGNFPPRFSGRQFPNYSSELNVNALELEDSALYLCASTYLQFHEQFFGPGTRLTVL.